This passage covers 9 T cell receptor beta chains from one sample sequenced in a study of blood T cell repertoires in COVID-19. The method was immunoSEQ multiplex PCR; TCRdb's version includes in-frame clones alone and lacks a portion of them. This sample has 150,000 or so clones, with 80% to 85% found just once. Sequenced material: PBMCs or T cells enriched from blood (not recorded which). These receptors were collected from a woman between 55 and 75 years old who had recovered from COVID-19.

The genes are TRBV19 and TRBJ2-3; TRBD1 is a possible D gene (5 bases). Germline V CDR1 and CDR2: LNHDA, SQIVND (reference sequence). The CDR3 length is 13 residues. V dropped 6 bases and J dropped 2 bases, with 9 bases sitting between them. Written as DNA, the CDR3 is TGTGCCAGTAGAGGGGCCGCCACAGATACGCAGTATTTT. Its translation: CASRGAATDTQYF.

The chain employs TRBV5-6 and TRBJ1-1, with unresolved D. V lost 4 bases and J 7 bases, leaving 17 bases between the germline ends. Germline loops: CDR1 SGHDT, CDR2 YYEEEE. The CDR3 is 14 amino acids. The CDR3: CASSRYDGEGEAFF. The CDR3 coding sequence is TGTGCCAGCAGCCGATATGATGGGGAGGGTGAAGCTTTCTTT.

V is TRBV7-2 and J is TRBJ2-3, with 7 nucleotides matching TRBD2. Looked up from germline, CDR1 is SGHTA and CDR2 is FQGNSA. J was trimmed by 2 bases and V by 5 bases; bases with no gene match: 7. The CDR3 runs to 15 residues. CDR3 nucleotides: TGTGCCAGCAGCACACTAGCGCGTAACACAGATACGCAGTATTTT. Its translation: CASSTLARNTDTQYF.

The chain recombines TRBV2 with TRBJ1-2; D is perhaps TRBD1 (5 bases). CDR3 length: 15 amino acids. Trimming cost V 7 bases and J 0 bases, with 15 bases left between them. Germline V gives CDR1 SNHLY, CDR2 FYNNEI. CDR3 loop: CASIGGDSTNYGYTF. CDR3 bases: TGTGCCAGCATAGGAGGGGACTCGACTAACTATGGCTACACCTTC.

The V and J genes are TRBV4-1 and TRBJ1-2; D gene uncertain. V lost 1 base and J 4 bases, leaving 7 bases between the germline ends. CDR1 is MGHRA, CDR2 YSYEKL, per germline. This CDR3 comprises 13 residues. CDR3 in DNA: TGCGCCAGCAGCCAAGTGGCCACCTATGGCTACACCTTC. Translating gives CASSQVATYGYTF.

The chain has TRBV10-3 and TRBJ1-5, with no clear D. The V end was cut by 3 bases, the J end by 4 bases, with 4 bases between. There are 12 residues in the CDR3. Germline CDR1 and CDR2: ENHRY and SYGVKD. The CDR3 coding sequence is TGTGCCATCAGTGATCTGAATCAGCCCCAGCATTTT. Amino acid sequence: CAISDLNQPQHF.

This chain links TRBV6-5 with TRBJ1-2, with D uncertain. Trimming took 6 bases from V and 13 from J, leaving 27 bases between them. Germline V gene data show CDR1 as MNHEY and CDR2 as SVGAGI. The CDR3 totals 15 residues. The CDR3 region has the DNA TGTGCCAGCAGCGACCCGAGGGTTGGACGAGTTGGATCCACCTTC. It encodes CASSDPRVGRVGSTF.

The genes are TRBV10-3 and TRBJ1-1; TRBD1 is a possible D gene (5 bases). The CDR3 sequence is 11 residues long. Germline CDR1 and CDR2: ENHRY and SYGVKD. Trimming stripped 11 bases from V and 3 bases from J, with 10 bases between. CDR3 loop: CAARADTEAFF. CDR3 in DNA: TGTGCCGCCAGGGCGGACACTGAAGCTTTCTTT.

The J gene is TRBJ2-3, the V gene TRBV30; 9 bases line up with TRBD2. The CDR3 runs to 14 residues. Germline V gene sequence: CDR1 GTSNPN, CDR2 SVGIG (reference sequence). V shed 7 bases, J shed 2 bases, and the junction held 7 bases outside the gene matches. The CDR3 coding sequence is TGTGCCTCGAAGCGGGGGGTAAACACAGATACGCAGTATTTT. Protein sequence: CASKRGVNTDTQYF.